The 30 T cell receptor beta chains presented below share a single source sample, sequenced in a study of cytomegalovirus exposure and HLA in healthy donors. Use of 60 Vbeta and 13 Jbeta primers characterized the PCR. The repertoire was sequenced with immunoSEQ multiplex PCR; TCRdb's copy has only in-frame clones and lacks some. The table lists fewer than 200,000 clones, around 77% of them singletons. Source material: PBMCs. The source of these receptors is a man aged 60 to 69 in good health and CMV-seronegative.

The V call is TRBV5-6, the J call TRBJ2-7, with 10 positions matching TRBD2. V was pared by 2 bases and J by 6 bases, with 2 bases of the junction left unmatched. Germline V gene sequence: CDR1 SGHDT, CDR2 YYEEEE. This CDR3 region has 13 residues. CDR3 protein: CASSFLAGAEQYF. The CDR3 DNA follows: TGTGCCAGCAGCTTTCTAGCGGGAGCCGAGCAGTACTTC.

Turning to this clone: One junction end disagrees with the germline gene, perhaps due to a read error. V is TRBV6-5 and J is TRBJ1-2; TRBD1 agrees at 9 bases. The CDR3 is made up of 16 amino acids. Germline CDR1 and CDR2: MNHEY and SVGAGI. The DNA of the CDR3 is TGTGCCAGCAGTTACTCGACGGGACAGGGAAAGTATGGCTACCCCTTC. Protein sequence: CASSYSTGQGKYGYPF.

V is TRBV5-1 and J is TRBJ2-7; D is possibly TRBD2 (6 bases). V was cut by 4 bases and J by 5 bases, with 19 bases left in between. The germline gives CDR1 SGHRS, CDR2 YFSETQ. The CDR3 length is 15 residues. CDR3 sequence: CASSVSGPGDDEQYF. CDR3 in DNA: TGCGCCAGCAGCGTATCCGGGCCGGGGGACGACGAGCAGTACTTC.

This clone was counted between two and nine times. The chain links TRBV6-1 to TRBJ2-7; 10 positions agree with TRBD1. After removal of 5 bases from V and 3 bases from J, the junction contained 4 bases not matched to a gene. This CDR3 has 14 residues. Germline CDR1 is MNHNS and CDR2 is SASEGT. CDR3 sequence: CASSRDRGDYEQYF. As DNA, the CDR3 is TGTGCCAGCAGTAGGGACAGGGGCGACTACGAGCAGTACTTC.

This sequence joins TRBV2 and TRBJ1-2; a possible D gene is TRBD1 (6 bases). Trimming took off 8 bases at V and 8 bases at J, with 21 bases between the two ends. Germline-derived CDR1 and CDR2 are SNHLY and FYNNEI. This CDR3 has 14 residues. CDR3 residues: CASARTDLTMGYTF. The DNA of the CDR3 is TGTGCCAGCGCAAGGACAGACTTAACTATGGGCTACACCTTC. The variable domain in full, with the rest retrieved from reference TRBV2 and TRBJ1-2, is EPEVTQTPSHQVTQMGQEVILRCVPISNHLYFYWYRQILGQKVEFLVSFYNNEISEKSEIFDDQFSVERPDGSNFTLKIRSTKLEDSAMYFCASARTDLTMGYTFGSGTRLTVV.

The chain couples TRBV7-2 to TRBJ2-5, with 7 bases that match TRBD2. With V trimmed by 5 bases and J by 5 bases, 14 bases remained unmatched. This CDR3 is built from 16 residues. CDR1 is SGHTA and CDR2 is FQGNSA in the germline V gene. CDR3 nucleotide sequence: TGTGCCAGCAGCCCAGACGGGGCGGGAGTGGGCGAGACCCAGTACTTC. Translating gives CASSPDGAGVGETQYF.

The V and J genes are TRBV6-4 and TRBJ1-3, with 8 bases matching TRBD1. This CDR3 is 15 amino acids long. The germline V gene has CDR1 MRHNA and CDR2 SNTAGT. V shed 6 bases and J 2 bases; nucleotides not matched to a gene: 6. This CDR3 is CASREQGGPGNTIYF. CDR3 bases: TGTGCCAGCAGGGAACAGGGGGGACCTGGAAACACCATATATTTT.

Comments on this clone: One end of the junction is discordant with germline, which a read error may explain. This rearrangement joins TRBV4-1 to TRBJ1-2, with a weak D call TRBD1 (6 bases). CDR1 MGHRA and CDR2 YSYEKL come from the germline V gene. This CDR3 contains 14 residues. The CDR3 nucleotides are TGCGCCAGCAGCCTAGCAGGGGAACCATATGGCTACCCCTTC. This sequence encodes CASSLAGEPYGYPF.

The chain has TRBV6-1 and TRBJ2-7, with D tentatively TRBD2 (6 bases). Germline V gene sequence: CDR1 MNHNS, CDR2 SASEGT. Trimming shortened V by 6 bases and J by 4 bases, and 13 bases separated the two germline ends. The CDR3 is 13 residues long. CDR3 nucleotides: TGTGCCAGCAGCGCCCTCGGGAGTTACGAGCAGTACTTC. Protein: CASSALGSYEQYF.

V usage is TRBV6-6 and J usage is TRBJ2-1; a possible D gene is TRBD1 (6 bases). Germline CDR1 reads MNHNY; CDR2 reads SVGAGI (reference sequence). Trimming left V 5 bases short and J 4 bases short, with 15 bases between. The CDR3 runs 15 residues. CDR3 loop: CASSRQAEPYNEQFF. CDR3 DNA sequence: TGTGCCAGCAGTCGACAGGCAGAACCTTACAATGAGCAGTTCTTC.

This sequence joins TRBV14 and TRBJ1-4, with 8 bases matching TRBD1. Germline V gene lookup returns CDR1 SGHDN and CDR2 FVKESK. Germline trimming cut 1 base from V and 5 bases from J; bases unmatched to any gene: 3. There are 15 residues in the CDR3. The CDR3 is CASSQARGRNEKLFF. The CDR3 bases are TGTGCCAGCAGCCAAGCCAGGGGGCGCAATGAAAAACTGTTTTTT.

V usage is TRBV7-6 and J usage is TRBJ1-1; D call uncertain. This CDR3 contains 15 residues. Germline assignment: CDR1 SGHVS and CDR2 FNYEAQ. V lost 1 base and J lost 4, with 13 bases in between. The CDR3 loop reads CASSLVRGQVTEAFF. The CDR3, as DNA: TGTGCCAGCAGCTTAGTGAGAGGGCAGGTCACTGAAGCTTTCTTT.

This sequence joins TRBV5-1 and TRBJ2-1, with 13 bases matching TRBD2. This CDR3 comprises 16 residues. Germline values: CDR1 SGHRS, CDR2 YFSETQ. V gave up 5 bases and J gave up 1 base; unmatched junction bases: 3. The CDR3 loop reads CASRRGLAGSYNEQFF. For the CDR3, the DNA is TGCGCCAGCAGAAGGGGACTAGCGGGGTCCTACAATGAGCAGTTCTTC.

The CDR3 coding sequence is TGTGCCACCCGGACAGGGACCTACGAGCAGTACTTC. It translates to CATRTGTYEQYF. V usage is TRBV28 and J usage is TRBJ2-7; 8 positions agree with TRBD1. CDR1 MDHEN and CDR2 SYDVKM come from the germline V gene. V shed 10 bases, J shed 2 bases, and the junction held 4 bases outside the gene matches. This CDR3 spans 12 amino acids. The whole variable domain, remainder taken from reference TRBV28 and TRBJ2-7, is DVKVTQSSRYLVKRTGEKVFLECVQDMDHENMFWYRQDPGLGLRLIYFSYDVKMKEKGDIPEGYSVSREKKERFSLILESASTNQTSMYLCATRTGTYEQYFGPGTRLTVT.

This chain uses TRBV29-1 with TRBJ2-5, with TRBD1 matching 7 bases. The germline V gene has CDR1 SQVTM and CDR2 ANQGSEA. The CDR3 extends over 13 amino acids. Germline trimming cut 3 bases from V and 2 bases from J; bases unmatched to any gene: 3. The CDR3, as DNA: TGCAGCGTTGACCGACAGGGACAAGAGACCCAGTACTTC. Its translation is CSVDRQGQETQYF.

This clone was seen only a few times. The chain has TRBV5-6 and TRBJ1-3; possibly TRBD1 for D (6 bases). V shed 4 bases and J shed 4 bases, with 15 bases lying between them. Looked up from germline, CDR1 is SGHDT and CDR2 is YYEEEE. CDR3 length equals 15 residues. CDR3 sequence (DNA): TGTGCCAGCAGCCTGACTCCAGGGGTGGGAAACACCATATATTTT. It specifies CASSLTPGVGNTIYF.

This clone was observed once. The V and J genes are TRBV21-1 and TRBJ1-5. TRBV21-1 is described as a pseudogene. The CDR3 spans 13 residues. CDR3 sequence (DNA): TGTGCCGCTAAGTCCCGGGAGGGTCAGCCCCAGCATTTT. Its protein is CAAKSREGQPQHF.

The J gene is TRBJ1-2, the V gene TRBV12-5; the match to TRBD1 covers 7 bases. Germline CDR1 is LGHNT and CDR2 is FRNRAP. Germline trimming cut 1 base from V and 5 bases from J; bases unmatched to any gene: 4. There are 14 residues in the CDR3. The CDR3 DNA reads as TGTGCTAGTGGTTTGGACAGGGGAATATATGGCTACACCTTC. Translation gives CASGLDRGIYGYTF.

This chain connects TRBV28 to TRBJ2-7; TRBD2 agrees at 10 bases. The junction had 9 bases not matched to a gene; V was cut back by 6 bases and J by 7 bases. The length of the CDR3 is 14 residues. The germline V gene encodes CDR1 MDHEN and CDR2 SYDVKM. This CDR3 is CASSKAGGLGEQYF. CDR3 nucleotide sequence: TGTGCCAGCAGCAAAGCGGGAGGGCTTGGAGAGCAGTACTTC.

The rearrangement uses TRBV27 and TRBJ2-7; TRBD2 agrees at 7 bases. The CDR3 contains 14 residues. V was pared by 3 bases and J by 3 bases, with 5 bases of the junction left unmatched. CDR1 and CDR2 from the germline V gene are MNHEY and SMNVEV (reference sequence). In DNA, the CDR3 is TGTGCCAGCAGTTTTAGGGAGGGTAGCTACGAGCAGTACTTC. Its protein product is CASSFREGSYEQYF.

This chain joins TRBV30 and TRBJ1-6; D is perhaps TRBD1 (6 bases). Trimming cost V 6 bases and J 0 bases, with 18 bases left between them. CDR3 length equals 17 residues. Germline-derived CDR1 and CDR2 are GTSNPN and SVGIG (reference sequence). CDR3 sequence reads: CACLPAGGHSYNSPLHF. DNA of the CDR3: TGTGCCTGTCTACCCGCCGGGGGGCACTCCTATAATTCACCCCTCCACTTT.

V is TRBV7-2 and J is TRBJ2-1; TRBD2 is a possible D gene (6 bases). CDR1 is SGHTA and CDR2 is FQGNSA in the germline V gene. Trimming removed 4 bases from V and 7 bases from J, with 14 bases in between. The CDR3 is made up of 14 amino acids. CDR3 sequence (DNA): TGTGCCAGCAGCTCTGGTGAGAGCGGGAATGAGCAGTTCTTC. Residues: CASSSGESGNEQFF.

V usage is TRBV27 and J usage is TRBJ1-5; D call uncertain. V dropped 2 bases and J dropped 6 bases, with 5 bases sitting between them. The germline gives CDR1 MNHEY, CDR2 SMNVEV (reference sequence). CDR3 length equals 12 residues. CDR3 bases: TGTGCCAGCAGTTTAGCCGGTCAGCCCCAGCATTTT. Translated, it gives CASSLAGQPQHF.

The sample holds one count of this clone. This rearrangement joins TRBV9 to TRBJ2-1, with 9 bases that match TRBD1. The CDR3 has 15 amino acids. After removal of 2 bases from V and 8 bases from J, the junction contained 8 bases not matched to a gene. Per germline, CDR1 SGDLS and CDR2 YYNGEE. The CDR3 bases are TGTGCCAGCAGCGTTACCGGGACAGGGACCGATGAGCAGTTCTTC. It is translated as CASSVTGTGTDEQFF.

This sequence joins TRBV9 and TRBJ2-7; TRBD2 agrees at 8 bases. Germline V lookup: CDR1 SGDLS, CDR2 YYNGEE. J gave up 2 bases and V 0 bases, and 4 bases lay outside the gene matches. The CDR3 loop spans 15 amino acids. The CDR3 coding sequence is TGTGCCAGCAGCGTAGAGCCAGCGGGAGCCTACGAGCAGTACTTC. This codes for CASSVEPAGAYEQYF.

The chain couples TRBV2 to TRBJ2-7; possibly TRBD2 for D (6 bases). In germline, CDR1 is SNHLY, CDR2 FYNNEI. The V and J ends lost 5 bases and 10 bases respectively, with 15 bases between them. CDR3 length: 12 residues. The CDR3 is CASSPLGREQYF. Written as DNA, the CDR3 is TGTGCCAGCAGTCCCCTTGGGCGGGAACAGTACTTC.

V usage is TRBV11-3 and J usage is TRBJ2-1; 9 bases line up with TRBD2. Losses at the gene ends were 4 bases for V and 3 bases for J; bases not matched to a gene: 7. Germline V gene lookup returns CDR1 SGHNT and CDR2 YENEEA. The CDR3 consists of 16 residues. The CDR3 loop reads CASSSPGLAGYNEQFF. CDR3 in DNA: TGTGCCAGCAGCTCTCCGGGACTAGCTGGCTACAATGAGCAGTTCTTC.

The V and J genes are TRBV5-1 and TRBJ2-5; TRBD1 is a possible D gene (6 bases). The last part of the DNA fits TRBJ2-7 better; the J call may be wrong. CDR1 is SGHRS and CDR2 is YFSETQ in the germline V gene. This CDR3 spans 14 amino acids. Written as DNA, the CDR3 is TGCGCCAGCAGCTTGATCAGGACAGAGGGCGAGCAGTACTTC. Its translation: CASSLIRTEGEQYF.

V and J are TRBV9 and TRBJ2-7; 8 nucleotides line up with TRBD1. The CDR3 is 15 amino acids. Germline assignment: CDR1 SGDLS and CDR2 YYNGEE. Losses at the gene ends were 0 bases for V and 2 bases for J; bases not matched to a gene: 4. The DNA of the CDR3 is TGTGCCAGCAGCGTAGGTCAGGGGGCCACCTACGAGCAGTACTTC. This translates into CASSVGQGATYEQYF. The variable domain in full, completed from reference TRBV9 and TRBJ2-7, reads DSGVTQTPKHLITATGQRVTLRCSPRSGDLSVYWYQQSLDQGLQFLIQYYNGEERAKGNILERFSAQQFPDLHSELNLSSLELGDSALYFCASSVGQGATYEQYFGPGTRLTVT.

The genes are TRBV28 and TRBJ2-1, with 11 bases lining up with TRBD2. CDR1 and CDR2 from the germline V gene are MDHEN and SYDVKM. The CDR3 covers 17 residues. Trimming removed 6 bases from V and 8 bases from J; junction bases left unmatched: 15. The CDR3 nucleotides read TGTGCCAGCAGCCCACCTCGACTAGCGGGGCAGAGGGATGAGCAGTTCTTC. Protein: CASSPPRLAGQRDEQFF. Full variable domain (missing parts from reference TRBV28 and TRBJ2-1): DVKVTQSSRYLVKRTGEKVFLECVQDMDHENMFWYRQDPGLGLRLIYFSYDVKMKEKGDIPEGYSVSREKKERFSLILESASTNQTSMYLCASSPPRLAGQRDEQFFGPGTRLTVL.